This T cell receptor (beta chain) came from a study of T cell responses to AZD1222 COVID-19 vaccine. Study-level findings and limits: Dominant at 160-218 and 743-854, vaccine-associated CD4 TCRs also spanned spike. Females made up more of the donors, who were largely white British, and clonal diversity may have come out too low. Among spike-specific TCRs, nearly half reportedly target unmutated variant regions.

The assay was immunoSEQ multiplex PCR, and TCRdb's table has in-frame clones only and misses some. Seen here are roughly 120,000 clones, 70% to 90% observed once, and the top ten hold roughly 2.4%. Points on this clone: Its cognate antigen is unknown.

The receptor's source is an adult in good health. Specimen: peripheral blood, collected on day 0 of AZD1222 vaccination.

The CDR3 region has the DNA TGTGCCAGCAGTTTGTCAGGGGGGGGAGCTGAAGCTTTCTTT. It yields the protein CASSLSGGGAEAFF. The chain uses TRBV27 and TRBJ1-1; 7 nucleotides match TRBD1. This CDR3 contains 14 residues. Trimming removed 3 bases from V and 6 bases from J; junction bases left unmatched: 7. Looked up from germline, CDR1 is MNHEY and CDR2 is SMNVEV (reference sequence).